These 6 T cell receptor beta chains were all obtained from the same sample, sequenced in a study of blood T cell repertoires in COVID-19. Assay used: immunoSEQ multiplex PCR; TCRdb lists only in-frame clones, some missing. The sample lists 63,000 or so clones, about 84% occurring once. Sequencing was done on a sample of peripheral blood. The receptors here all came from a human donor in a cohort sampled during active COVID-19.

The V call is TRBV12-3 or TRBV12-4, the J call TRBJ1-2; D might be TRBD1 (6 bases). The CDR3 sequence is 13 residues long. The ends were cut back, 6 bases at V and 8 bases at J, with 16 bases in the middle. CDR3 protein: CASSPRGTVGYTF. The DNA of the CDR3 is TGTGCCAGCAGCCCCAGGGGAACGGTGGGCTACACCTTC.

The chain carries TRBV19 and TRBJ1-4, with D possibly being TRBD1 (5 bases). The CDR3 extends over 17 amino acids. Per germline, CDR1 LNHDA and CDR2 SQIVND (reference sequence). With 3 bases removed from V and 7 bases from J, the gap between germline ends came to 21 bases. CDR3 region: CASSISVAGRKSEKLFF. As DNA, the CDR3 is TGTGCCAGTAGTATCTCGGTCGCAGGGAGGAAGAGTGAAAAACTGTTTTTT.

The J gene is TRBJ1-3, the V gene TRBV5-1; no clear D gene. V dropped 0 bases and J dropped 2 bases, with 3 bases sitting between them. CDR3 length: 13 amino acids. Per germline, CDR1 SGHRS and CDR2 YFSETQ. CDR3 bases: TGCGCCAGCAGCTTGGGAGCTGGAAACACCATATATTTT. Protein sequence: CASSLGAGNTIYF.

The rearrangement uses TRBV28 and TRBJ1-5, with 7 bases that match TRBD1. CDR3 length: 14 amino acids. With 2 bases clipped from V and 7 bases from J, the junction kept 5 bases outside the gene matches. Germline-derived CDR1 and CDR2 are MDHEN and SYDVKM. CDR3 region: CASSLTNRGQPQHF. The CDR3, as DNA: TGTGCCAGCAGTTTAACGAACAGGGGACAGCCCCAGCATTTT. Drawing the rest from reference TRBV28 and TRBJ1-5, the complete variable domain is DVKVTQSSRYLVKRTGEKVFLECVQDMDHENMFWYRQDPGLGLRLIYFSYDVKMKEKGDIPEGYSVSREKKERFSLILESASTNQTSMYLCASSLTNRGQPQHFGDGTRLSIL.

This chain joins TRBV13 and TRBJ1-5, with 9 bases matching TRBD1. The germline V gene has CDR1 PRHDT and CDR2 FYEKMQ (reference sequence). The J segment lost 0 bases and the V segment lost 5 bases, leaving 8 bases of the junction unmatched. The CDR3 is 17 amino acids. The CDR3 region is CASSITGTGRSNQPQHF. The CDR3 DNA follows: TGTGCCAGCAGCATCACCGGGACAGGGCGTAGCAATCAGCCCCAGCATTTT.

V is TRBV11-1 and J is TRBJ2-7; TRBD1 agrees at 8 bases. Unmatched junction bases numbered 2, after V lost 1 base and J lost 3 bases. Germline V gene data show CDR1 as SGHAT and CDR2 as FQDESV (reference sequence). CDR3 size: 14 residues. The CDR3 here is CASSLGTGYYEQYF. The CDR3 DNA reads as TGTGCCAGCAGCTTAGGGACAGGGTACTACGAGCAGTACTTC.